These 22 T cell receptor beta chains share one sample of origin, sequenced in a study of blood T cell repertoires in COVID-19. This table comes from immunoSEQ multiplex PCR, and its TCRdb copy is limited to in-frame clones, with some not included. Of about 210,000 clones listed, 80% to 90% are singletons. What was sequenced was PBMCs or T cells enriched from blood (not recorded which). The origin of the receptors is a man aged 25-45 years in a cohort exposed to, infected with or recovered from COVID-19 (not recorded which).

The gene calls are TRBV27 and TRBJ2-1; 8 nucleotides align to TRBD2. The V segment lost 2 bases and the J segment 5 bases; nucleotides outside the gene matches: 8. This CDR3 is built from 16 residues. Per the germline V gene, CDR1 is MNHEY and CDR2 is SMNVEV (reference sequence). CDR3 nucleotides: TGTGCCAGCAGTTTACCTGGTAGCGGGAACCACAATGAGCAGTTCTTC. Its translation is CASSLPGSGNHNEQFF.

CDR3 DNA sequence: TGTGCCAGCAGCTCTGAGAGGAACACCATATATTTT. This codes for CASSSERNTIYF. The rearrangement links TRBV7-2 to TRBJ1-3, with D hard to call. Germline V gene data show CDR1 as SGHTA and CDR2 as FQGNSA. There are 12 residues in the CDR3. Trimming took off 4 bases at V and 7 bases at J, with 8 bases between the two ends.

The chain employs TRBV6-5 and TRBJ2-5; maybe TRBD2 (6 bases). From germline, CDR1 is MNHEY and CDR2 SVGAGI. Trimming stripped 0 bases from V and 4 bases from J, with 12 bases between. The CDR3 is 15 amino acids. The DNA of the CDR3 is TGTGCCAGCAGTTACTCGGGGGGATCGGGAGAGACCCAGTACTTC. Protein sequence: CASSYSGGSGETQYF.

This rearrangement joins TRBV11-3 to TRBJ2-2, with TRBD2 as a possible D gene (5 bases). The CDR3 covers 14 residues. Trimming pared 0 bases from V and 3 bases from J, leaving 5 bases between. Germline CDR1 and CDR2: SGHNT and YENEEA. This CDR3 reads CASSLERDTGELFF. CDR3 in DNA: TGTGCCAGCAGCTTAGAGAGGGACACCGGGGAGCTGTTTTTT.

The chain carries TRBV6-2 or TRBV6-3 and TRBJ2-5; 7 nucleotides line up with TRBD1. V was pared by 0 bases and J by 5 bases, with 6 bases of the junction left unmatched. Germline V gives CDR1 MNHEY, CDR2 SVGEGT. This CDR3 has 15 amino acids. CDR3 loop: CASSYSGTVGETQYF. CDR3 DNA sequence: TGTGCCAGCAGTTACTCGGGGACAGTCGGCGAGACCCAGTACTTC.

The V gene is TRBV27, the J gene TRBJ2-7; D possibly corresponds to TRBD1 (7 bases). The CDR3 totals 12 residues. From germline, CDR1 is MNHEY and CDR2 SMNVEV (reference sequence). The V gene lost 6 bases and the J gene lost 3 bases, with 9 bases spanning the gap. The CDR3 protein is CASSQGGYEQYF. The CDR3 coding sequence is TGTGCCAGCAGCCAGGGGGGCTACGAGCAGTACTTC.

This chain links TRBV27 with TRBJ1-1, with 12 bases lining up with TRBD1. V gave up 3 bases and J gave up 4 bases; unmatched junction bases: 6. The CDR3 sequence is 16 residues long. CDR1 and CDR2 from the germline V gene are MNHEY and SMNVEV (reference sequence). The CDR3 sequence: CASSFLPGQGATEAFF. CDR3 nucleotides: TGTGCCAGCAGTTTCCTCCCGGGACAGGGGGCCACTGAAGCTTTCTTT.

The V and J genes are TRBV4-3 and TRBJ1-2; 7 positions agree with TRBD1. With 4 bases clipped from V and 2 bases from J, the junction kept 4 bases outside the gene matches. Germline V gives CDR1 LGHNA, CDR2 YSLEER. The CDR3 extends over 14 amino acids. CDR3 sequence reads: CASSPRTGNYGYTF. The CDR3 nucleotides read TGCGCCAGCAGCCCCCGGACAGGAAACTATGGCTACACCTTC.

The chain is built from TRBV5-5 and TRBJ1-6; maybe TRBD1 (5 bases). The CDR3 totals 14 residues. Germline V gene data show CDR1 as SGHKS and CDR2 as YYEKEE (reference sequence). Trimming cost V 0 bases and J 8 bases, with 9 bases left between them. The CDR3 DNA reads TGTGCCAGCAGCTTGGATTCGGGGGATTCACCCCTCCACTTT. This gives the protein CASSLDSGDSPLHF.

The V gene is TRBV9, the J gene TRBJ2-7; D is perhaps TRBD1 (5 bases). CDR1 and CDR2 from the germline V gene are SGDLS and YYNGEE. V lost 7 bases, J lost 0 bases, and 35 bases lay in between. The CDR3 has 21 residues. DNA of the CDR3: TGTGCCAGCCCCCACGCCCCCGACATGACAGTAGTCCTGCATAGCTCCTACGAGCAGTACTTC. Protein sequence: CASPHAPDMTVVLHSSYEQYF.

This rearrangement joins TRBV5-1 to TRBJ2-2, with D perhaps matching TRBD1 (6 bases). Trimming removed 3 bases from V and 6 bases from J, with 15 bases in between. CDR1 is SGHRS and CDR2 is YFSETQ in the germline V gene. This CDR3 spans 15 amino acids. The CDR3 here is CASSSINRAAGELFF. Written as DNA, the CDR3 is TGCGCCAGCAGCTCGATAAACAGGGCCGCCGGGGAGCTGTTTTTT. Drawing the rest from reference TRBV5-1 and TRBJ2-2, the complete variable domain is KAGVTQTPRYLIKTRGQQVTLSCSPISGHRSVSWYQQTPGQGLQFLFEYFSETQRNKGNFPGRFSGRQFSNSRSEMNVSTLELGDSALYLCASSSINRAAGELFFGEGSRLTVL.

This rearrangement joins TRBV7-2 to TRBJ2-7, with a tentative D call TRBD2 (6 bases). The CDR3 extends over 17 amino acids. V gave up 3 bases and J gave up 2 bases, with 20 bases separating them. Per germline, CDR1 SGHTA and CDR2 FQGNSA. CDR3 nucleotides: TGTGCCAGCAGCTTGGAGGTTTGGAGGGACCAGCCCTACGAGCAGTACTTC. This translates into CASSLEVWRDQPYEQYF. Drawing the rest from reference TRBV7-2 and TRBJ2-7, the complete variable domain is GAGVSQSPSNKVTEKGKDVELRCDPISGHTALYWYRQSLGQGLEFLIYFQGNSAPDKSGLPSDRFSAERTGGSVSTLTIQRTQQEDSAVYLCASSLEVWRDQPYEQYFGPGTRLTVT.

The V and J genes are TRBV24-1 and TRBJ1-5; D call uncertain. CDR3 length: 14 residues. Germline CDR1 reads KGHDR; CDR2 reads SFDVKD. The germline V and J ends were trimmed by 4 bases and 6 bases, with 12 bases remaining between them. CDR3 bases: TGTGCCACCAGTGAGGGAGGCCGCGGTCAGCCCCAGCATTTT. This codes for CATSEGGRGQPQHF.

This chain uses TRBV5-1 with TRBJ1-6; D may be TRBD1 (5 bases). The CDR3 covers 16 residues. The germline V and J ends were trimmed by 2 bases and 8 bases, with 17 bases remaining between them. Germline values: CDR1 SGHRS, CDR2 YFSETQ. As DNA, the CDR3 is TGCGCCAGCAGCTTCCAGGGCGCCGGGGGATATTCACCCCTCCACTTT. It codes for CASSFQGAGGYSPLHF.

This chain joins TRBV19 and TRBJ1-6; D gene ambiguous. V shed 4 bases and J shed 6 bases, with 7 bases lying between them. CDR1 LNHDA and CDR2 SQIVND come from the germline V gene (reference sequence). This CDR3 is built from 13 residues. CDR3 sequence reads: CASSTPVNSPLHF. The CDR3 bases are TGTGCCAGTAGTACACCGGTTAATTCACCCCTCCACTTT.

The V call is TRBV9, the J call TRBJ2-2; TRBD1 agrees at 8 bases. The germline CDR1 and CDR2 sequences are SGDLS and YYNGEE. V gave up 4 bases and J gave up 1 base; unmatched junction bases: 6. The CDR3 length is 16 residues. The CDR3 bases are TGTGCCAGCAGCTCCTTAGGGACAGGGAACACCGGGGAGCTGTTTTTT. Its protein product is CASSSLGTGNTGELFF. The variable domain in full, completed from reference TRBV9 and TRBJ2-2, reads DSGVTQTPKHLITATGQRVTLRCSPRSGDLSVYWYQQSLDQGLQFLIQYYNGEERAKGNILERFSAQQFPDLHSELNLSSLELGDSALYFCASSSLGTGNTGELFFGEGSRLTVL.

This chain joins TRBV11-2 and TRBJ2-7; TRBD1 matches 9 bases. V trimming: 4 bases; J trimming: 3 bases; junction bases outside the gene matches: 16. Germline-derived CDR1 and CDR2 are SGHAT and FQNNGV. The CDR3 sequence is 18 residues long. The chain's CDR3 is CASSSGTGLRLWGYEQYF. The CDR3, as DNA: TGTGCCAGCAGCTCCGGGACAGGGCTCCGCTTGTGGGGCTACGAGCAGTACTTC.

The gene calls are TRBV7-9 and TRBJ2-1, with D unresolved. Trimming took off 10 bases at V and 1 base at J, with 8 bases between the two ends. The CDR3 is made up of 12 amino acids. CDR1 is SEHNR and CDR2 is FQNEAQ in the germline V gene (reference sequence). The CDR3 DNA reads TGTGCCATCAGGTCGTCCTACAATGAGCAGTTCTTC. Its protein is CAIRSSYNEQFF.

The J gene is TRBJ1-2, the V gene TRBV27, with 8 bases that match TRBD1. This CDR3 is built from 14 residues. J lost 6 bases, V lost 3 bases, and 6 bases had no gene match. Germline loops: CDR1 MNHEY, CDR2 SMNVEV (reference sequence). The CDR3 is CASSFLDRGDGYTF. CDR3 sequence (DNA): TGTGCCAGCAGTTTCCTCGACAGGGGCGATGGCTACACCTTC.

Worth noting for this clone: Relative to the germline gene, one junction end is altered; a read error may explain this. CDR3 region: CASSYSIDSYEQYF. In DNA form, the CDR3 reads TGTGCTAGCAGCTATTCAATCGACAGCTACGAGCAGTACTTC. The chain combines TRBV7-7 with TRBJ2-7, with D possibly matching TRBD1 (5 bases). The CDR3 spans 14 residues. The germline CDR1 and CDR2 sequences are SSHAT and FNYEAQ (reference sequence).

The V call is TRBV6-5, the J call TRBJ2-7, with 9 bases aligning to TRBD2. From germline, CDR1 is MNHEY and CDR2 SVGAGI. The CDR3 is 14 residues long. V shed 7 bases and J 0 bases; nucleotides not matched to a gene: 4. The CDR3 region has the DNA TGTGCCAGCATTTGGACTAGCGACTCCTACGAGCAGTACTTC. This encodes CASIWTSDSYEQYF.

This sequence joins TRBV28 and TRBJ1-3, with D unclear. V shed 10 bases and J shed 6 bases, with 10 bases lying between them. The CDR3 has 11 residues. Germline assignment: CDR1 MDHEN and CDR2 SYDVKM. The CDR3 DNA reads TGTGCCACTCAAGAGGTAAACACCATATATTTT. Encoded protein: CATQEVNTIYF.